What follows are 28 T cell receptor beta chains derived from one specimen sequenced in a study of T-cell memory formation after mild COVID-19. MiXCR, run by TCRdb on the 5' RACE reads, gives a single entry per CDR3 protein. This table has about 250,000 distinct CDR3 sequences, less than 20% appearing once. Sequencing was performed on PBMCs or a T cell subset sorted from them (not recorded which). These receptors all come from an adult woman who had mild COVID-19 (a few samples of this study predate the infection). Cell type and time point are not known.

This clonotype was found many times. This chain uses TRBV7-3 with TRBJ2-6; unclear D gene. Germline V lookup: CDR1 SGHTA, CDR2 FQGTGA. Trimming left V 4 bases short and J 2 bases short, with 9 bases between. This CDR3 is built from 15 residues. CDR3 coding DNA: TGTGCCAGCAGCTCAGGTGGGGCTGGGGCCAACGTCCTGACTTTC. This gives the protein CASSSGGAGANVLTF.

This chain joins TRBV12-3 or TRBV12-4 and TRBJ2-1; 8 nucleotides line up with TRBD2. V trimming: 3 bases; J trimming: 1 base; junction bases outside the gene matches: 8. The CDR3 has 17 amino acids. The CDR3 protein is CASSFVAGGRSYNEQFF. DNA of the CDR3: TGTGCCAGCAGTTTTGTCGCGGGAGGAAGGTCCTACAATGAGCAGTTCTTC.

The gene calls are TRBV3-1 and TRBJ1-1; the D is unclear. This CDR3 contains 14 residues. Trimming pared 4 bases from V and 0 bases from J, leaving 9 bases between. Germline V lookup: CDR1 LGHDT, CDR2 YNNKEL (reference sequence). The CDR3 coding sequence is TGTGCCAGCAGCCGCCGGCTGATGAACACTGAAGCTTTCTTT. This encodes CASSRRLMNTEAFF.

This clonotype was recorded a few times. This chain links TRBV12-3 or TRBV12-4 with TRBJ1-1; maybe TRBD1 (5 bases). Trimming removed 6 bases from V and 7 bases from J, with 15 bases in between. The CDR3 covers 13 residues. The CDR3 is CASRWGGRNEAFF. In nucleotides, the CDR3 is TGTGCCAGCAGATGGGGGGGTCGTAATGAAGCTTTCTTT.

This clonotype has just a few counts. This chain joins TRBV10-3 and TRBJ2-1; TRBD1 matches at 9 bases. Trimming removed 8 bases from V and 8 bases from J; junction bases left unmatched: 4. The CDR3 is 12 residues long. Germline V gene sequence: CDR1 ENHRY, CDR2 SYGVKD. The CDR3 DNA reads as TGTGCCATCGGGACAGGGTCCCATGAGCAGTTCTTC. Translating gives CAIGTGSHEQFF.

This clonotype has a handful of counts. The chain uses TRBV18 and TRBJ2-2, with TRBD1 matching 9 bases. V trimming: 3 bases; J trimming: 5 bases; junction bases outside the gene matches: 7. The CDR3 is made up of 16 amino acids. Per the germline V gene, CDR1 is KGHSH and CDR2 is LQKENI. CDR3 bases: TGTGCCAGCTCACCTCAAACAGGGGGCCTTACCGGGGAGCTGTTTTTT. Residues: CASSPQTGGLTGELFF.

This chain links TRBV4-1 with TRBJ2-1; 10 positions match TRBD2. The CDR3 sequence is 18 residues long. V lost 4 bases to trimming and J lost 4 bases; unmatched junction nucleotides: 13. CDR1 is MGHRA and CDR2 is YSYEKL in the germline V gene. The CDR3 region is CASSRTGSGGAAYNEQFF. In DNA, the CDR3 is TGCGCCAGCAGCCGAACGGGAAGCGGGGGGGCCGCTTACAATGAGCAGTTCTTC.

This clonotype was detected a few times. The chain recombines TRBV24-1 with TRBJ2-3; 11 nucleotides line up with TRBD2. The CDR3 is 18 amino acids. Germline lookup yields CDR1 KGHDR and CDR2 SFDVKD. V shed 6 bases, J shed 0 bases, and the junction held 10 bases outside the gene matches. As DNA, the CDR3 is TGTGCCACCAGTCGTGGGACTAGCGGATCCCCGAGCACAGATACGCAGTATTTT. This sequence encodes CATSRGTSGSPSTDTQYF.

The V and J genes are TRBV3-1 and TRBJ1-1; no clear D gene. Between the trimmed V and J ends, which lost 1 base and 4 bases, there was a span of 16 bases. CDR1 is LGHDT, CDR2 YNNKEL, per germline (reference sequence). This CDR3 spans 16 amino acids. The chain's CDR3 is CASSQGATLLGTEAFF. Here the CDR3 DNA reads TGTGCCAGCAGCCAAGGGGCAACGCTTCTAGGCACTGAAGCTTTCTTT. Using reference TRBV3-1 and TRBJ1-1 for the parts outside the CDR3, the full variable domain is DTAVSQTPKYLVTQMGNDKSIKCEQNLGHDTMYWYKQDSKKFLKIMFSYNNKELIINETVPNRFSPKSPDKAHLNLHINSLELGDSAVYFCASSQGATLLGTEAFFGQGTRLTVV.

The CDR3 DNA reads as TGTGCCAGCAGGGAGACAGGGGGCAACACTGAAGCTTTCTTT. This encodes CASRETGGNTEAFF. The chain links TRBV6-5 to TRBJ1-1; 10 bases align to TRBD1. Germline CDR1 is MNHEY and CDR2 is SVGAGI. CDR3 length: 14 residues. The junction had 3 bases not matched to a gene; V was cut back by 6 bases and J by 2 bases.

The gene calls are TRBV7-9 and TRBJ2-7; the match to TRBD2 covers 11 bases. Per the germline V gene, CDR1 is SEHNR and CDR2 is FQNEAQ (reference sequence). Trimming at V came to 10 bases and at J to 5 bases, leaving 4 bases not matched to a gene. This CDR3 is built from 12 residues. CDR3: CAILAGEDEQYF. Written as DNA, the CDR3 is TGTGCCATACTAGCGGGAGAGGACGAGCAGTACTTC.

This clonotype was counted ten times or more. The chain has TRBV7-9 and TRBJ2-1; the match to TRBD1 covers 8 bases. The germline V gene encodes CDR1 SEHNR and CDR2 FQNEAQ (reference sequence). CDR3 size: 14 residues. V trimming: 5 bases; J trimming: 4 bases; junction bases outside the gene matches: 4. The CDR3 sequence is CASSPGQGYNEQFF. The CDR3 bases are TGTGCCAGCAGCCCCGGACAGGGTTACAATGAGCAGTTCTTC.

DNA for the CDR3: TGTGCCAGCAGCTTCAGGGGTTGGGAGACCCAGTACTTC. It is translated as CASSFRGWETQYF. The rearrangement links TRBV7-2 to TRBJ2-5; possibly TRBD1 for D (6 bases). Germline V CDR1 and CDR2: SGHTA, FQGNSA. The V and J ends lost 3 bases and 5 bases respectively, with 10 bases between them. This CDR3 has 13 residues.

This clonotype occurred a few times. This chain links TRBV5-1 with TRBJ2-5; D unclear. The CDR3 runs to 12 residues. Trimming removed 4 bases from V and 5 bases from J, with 9 bases in between. Germline V gene lookup returns CDR1 SGHRS and CDR2 YFSETQ. CDR3 DNA: TGCGCCAGCAGCCCCGATTTGGAGACCCAGTACTTC. Its translation: CASSPDLETQYF.

This clonotype was picked up a small number of times. The V gene is TRBV7-9, the J gene TRBJ2-7; tentative D call: TRBD2 (6 bases). V lost 2 bases and J lost 2, with 13 bases in between. The germline CDR1 and CDR2 sequences are SEHNR and FQNEAQ (reference sequence). This CDR3 is 15 amino acids long. In nucleotides, the CDR3 is TGTGCCAGCAGCTTACCGCGGGACCCAGCCTACGAGCAGTACTTC. Translation gives CASSLPRDPAYEQYF.

J is TRBJ2-1 and V is TRBV4-1; D possibly corresponds to TRBD1 (5 bases). V gave up 4 bases and J gave up 3 bases, with 16 bases separating them. Germline V gene lookup returns CDR1 MGHRA and CDR2 YSYEKL. The CDR3 is 16 residues long. CDR3 protein: CASSRRTSLIYNEQFF. DNA for the CDR3: TGCGCCAGCAGCCGGCGGACAAGCCTAATCTACAATGAGCAGTTCTTC.

This clonotype was counted once. This chain uses TRBV6-5 with TRBJ1-4, with 10 bases matching TRBD1. The J segment lost 1 base and the V segment lost 6 bases, leaving 11 bases of the junction unmatched. Looked up from germline, CDR1 is MNHEY and CDR2 is SVGAGI. This CDR3 region has 18 residues. The CDR3 DNA follows: TGTGCCAGCAGCCGCTCCGGACAGGGGGGAGGAACTAATGAAAAACTGTTTTTT. Translated, it gives CASSRSGQGGGTNEKLFF.

This sequence joins TRBV5-1 and TRBJ1-1; tentative D call: TRBD1 (5 bases). The length of the CDR3 is 15 residues. The V gene lost 1 base and the J gene lost 0 bases, with 10 bases spanning the gap. CDR1 is SGHRS, CDR2 YFSETQ, per germline. CDR3 protein: CASSLYPGVNTEAFF. CDR3 sequence (DNA): TGCGCCAGCAGCTTGTACCCGGGGGTGAACACTGAAGCTTTCTTT.

The chain joins TRBV6-2 or TRBV6-3 to TRBJ2-3; possibly TRBD1 for D (5 bases). Per germline, CDR1 MNHEY and CDR2 SVGEGT. CDR3 length: 15 amino acids. V lost 8 bases and J 4 bases, leaving 19 bases between the germline ends. This chain's CDR3 is CASGEMTVTPDTQYF. CDR3 nucleotides: TGTGCCAGCGGCGAGATGACAGTCACCCCAGATACGCAGTATTTT.

The rearrangement links TRBV20-1 to TRBJ2-7; D is unresolved. This CDR3 comprises 13 residues. Trimming left V 1 base short and J 6 bases short, with 13 bases between. Germline values: CDR1 DFQATT, CDR2 SNEGSKA (reference sequence). The CDR3 DNA sequence: TGCAGTGCTAGAGGGTTCCCGGGCGGCGAGCAGTACTTC. Its translation is CSARGFPGGEQYF.

This clonotype has a handful of counts. The chain employs TRBV6-6 and TRBJ1-1; D possibly corresponds to TRBD1 (6 bases). The CDR3 consists of 14 residues. V shed 4 bases and J shed 3 bases, with 12 bases lying between them. Germline CDR1 reads MNHNY; CDR2 reads SVGAGI (reference sequence). CDR3 in DNA: TGTGCCAGCAGTTCCACAGGGAGGGACACTGAAGCTTTCTTT. Protein product: CASSSTGRDTEAFF.

V is TRBV7-2 and J is TRBJ2-1; possibly TRBD2 for D (5 bases). Trimming pared 1 base from V and 0 bases from J, leaving 16 bases between. Germline-derived CDR1 and CDR2 are SGHTA and FQGNSA. This CDR3 has 18 amino acids. CDR3 residues: CASSLVPLGALSYNEQFF. The CDR3 DNA is TGTGCCAGCAGCTTAGTCCCCTTGGGAGCGCTCTCCTACAATGAGCAGTTCTTC.

This clonotype was picked up a small number of times. V is TRBV24-1 and J is TRBJ1-1; no definite D call. There are 13 residues in the CDR3. Trimming pared 5 bases from V and 3 bases from J, leaving 9 bases between. CDR1 and CDR2 (germline): KGHDR, SFDVKD. The CDR3 sequence: CATSAVGYTEAFF. CDR3 nucleotide sequence: TGTGCCACCAGTGCAGTGGGGTACACTGAAGCTTTCTTT.

The rearrangement uses TRBV12-3 or TRBV12-4 and TRBJ2-5; possible D gene TRBD1, 5 bases. This CDR3 is built from 13 residues. Trimming removed 6 bases at V and 4 bases at J, with 12 bases between. CDR3 sequence (DNA): TGTGCCAGCAGGACCAGGGTCCTAGAGACCCAGTACTTC. Translated, it gives CASRTRVLETQYF.

This clonotype was seen more than once but under ten times. The J gene is TRBJ1-4, the V gene TRBV20-1, with D unresolved. The CDR3 has 13 amino acids. Germline CDR1 reads DFQATT; CDR2 reads SNEGSKA (reference sequence). The ends were cut back, 2 bases at V and 14 bases at J, with 18 bases in the middle. DNA for the CDR3: TGCAGTGCTAGAAACGAACCCGGGCCTCGCCTGTTTTTT. This translates into CSARNEPGPRLFF.

This clonotype showed up just a few times. The chain joins TRBV10-3 to TRBJ2-1, with TRBD2 matching 12 bases. This CDR3 spans 16 amino acids. The V gene's germline CDR1 is ENHRY and CDR2 SYGVKD. Unmatched junction bases numbered 13, after V lost 6 bases and J lost 10 bases. The CDR3 DNA follows: TGTGCCATCAGATCCGGCCCGAGACTAGCGGGAGACGAGCAGTTCTTC. As protein: CAIRSGPRLAGDEQFF.

Only a few counts were recorded for this clonotype. This sequence joins TRBV2 and TRBJ2-1; D remains unclear. Germline V gene lookup returns CDR1 SNHLY and CDR2 FYNNEI. The CDR3 has 13 residues. V was pared by 8 bases and J by 9 bases, with 17 bases between. CDR3 region: CASQLTASGEQFF. CDR3 in DNA: TGTGCCAGCCAGTTGACTGCTTCGGGTGAGCAGTTCTTC.

This clonotype was observed a few times. This chain links TRBV12-3 or TRBV12-4 with TRBJ2-1; a weak D match, TRBD2 (6 bases). The V end was cut by 7 bases, the J end by 9 bases, with 19 bases between. The CDR3 has 14 residues. The CDR3 DNA follows: TGTGCCAGCACGAATTATACGGGAGAGGGTGAGCAGTTCTTC. This codes for CASTNYTGEGEQFF.